This T cell receptor beta chain was found in a study of post-analysis software for immune sequencing data. With 4 bases removed from V and 1 base from J, the gap between germline ends came to 14 bases. Germline V gene sequence: CDR1 ENHRY, CDR2 SYGVKD. The CDR3 runs 15 residues. General observations from the study: Elevated frequency relative to controls characterized four or five TRBV segments in patients, TRBV5-6, TRBV5-1 and TRBV20-1 among them.

Remarks on this clonotype: The antigen remains undetermined. With a much larger clone just one base away, this may be a read error.

The TCR beta cDNA libraries carried unique molecular identifiers. Via MiXCR, TCRdb re-called the PCR reads, giving one row per CDR3 protein. The sample has hundreds of thousands of distinct CDR3 sequences, 30% seen once. The receptor comes from a girl aged 10 to 17 with multiple sclerosis. This chain joins TRBV10-3 and TRBJ2-7; D uncertain. The material sequenced was blood. The CDR3 sequence: CAISGAGSQSYEQYF. DNA for the CDR3: TGTGCCATCAGTGGGGCCGGATCCCAATCCTACGAGCAGTACTTC.